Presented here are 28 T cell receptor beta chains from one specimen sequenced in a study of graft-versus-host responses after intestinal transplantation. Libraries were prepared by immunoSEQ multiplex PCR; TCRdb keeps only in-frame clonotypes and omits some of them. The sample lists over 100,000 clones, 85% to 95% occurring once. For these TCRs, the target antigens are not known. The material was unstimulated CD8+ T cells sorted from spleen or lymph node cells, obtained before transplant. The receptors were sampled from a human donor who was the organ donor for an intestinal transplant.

The CDR3 reads CASSELAGVGSYNEQFF. As DNA, the CDR3 is TGTGCCAGCAGTGAATTAGCGGGAGTGGGCTCCTACAATGAGCAGTTCTTC. The V call is TRBV2, the J call TRBJ2-1; 9 bases fit TRBD2. Germline V lookup: CDR1 SNHLY, CDR2 FYNNEI. With V trimmed by 2 bases and J by 0 bases, 5 bases remained unmatched. CDR3 length equals 17 residues. Based on the CDR3 plus reference TRBV2 and TRBJ2-1, the full variable domain is EPEVTQTPSHQVTQMGQEVILRCVPISNHLYFYWYRQILGQKVEFLVSFYNNEISEKSEIFDDQFSVERPDGSNFTLKIRSTKLEDSAMYFCASSELAGVGSYNEQFFGPGTRLTVL.

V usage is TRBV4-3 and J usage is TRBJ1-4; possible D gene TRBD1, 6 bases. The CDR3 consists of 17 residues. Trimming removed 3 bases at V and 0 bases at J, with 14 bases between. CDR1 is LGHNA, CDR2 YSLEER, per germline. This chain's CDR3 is CASSQDRYRATNEKLFF. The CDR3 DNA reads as TGCGCCAGCAGCCAGGACAGATACAGGGCAACTAATGAAAAACTGTTTTTT.

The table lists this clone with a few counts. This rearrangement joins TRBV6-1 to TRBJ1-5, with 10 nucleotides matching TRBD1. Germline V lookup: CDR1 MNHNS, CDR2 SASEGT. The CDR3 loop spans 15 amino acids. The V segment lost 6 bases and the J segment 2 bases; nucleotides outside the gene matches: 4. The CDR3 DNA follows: TGTGCCAGCAGGGCCGGGACAGGGGGCAATCAGCCCCAGCATTTT. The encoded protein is CASRAGTGGNQPQHF.

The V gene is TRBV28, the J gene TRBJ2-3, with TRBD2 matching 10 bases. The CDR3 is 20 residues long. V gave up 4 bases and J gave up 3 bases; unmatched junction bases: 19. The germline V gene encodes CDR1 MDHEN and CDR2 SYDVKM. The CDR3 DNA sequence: TGTGCCAGCAGTTACCCTATTCCTAGCGGGGGATTCGGGCGGACAGATACGCAGTATTTT. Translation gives CASSYPIPSGGFGRTDTQYF.

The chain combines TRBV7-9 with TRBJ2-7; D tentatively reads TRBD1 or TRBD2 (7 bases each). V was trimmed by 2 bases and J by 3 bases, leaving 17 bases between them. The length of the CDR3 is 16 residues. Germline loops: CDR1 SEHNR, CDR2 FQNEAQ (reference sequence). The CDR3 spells CASSLKAGAGGYEQYF. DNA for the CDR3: TGTGCCAGCAGCTTAAAGGCGGGGGCAGGGGGCTACGAGCAGTACTTC.

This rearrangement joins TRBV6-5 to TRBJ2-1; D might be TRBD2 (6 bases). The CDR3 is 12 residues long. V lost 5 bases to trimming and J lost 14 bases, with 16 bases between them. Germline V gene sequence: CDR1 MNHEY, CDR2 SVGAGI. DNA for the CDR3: TGTGCCAGCAGTCCTCGCTGGGCGGGGAAGTTCTTC. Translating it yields CASSPRWAGKFF.

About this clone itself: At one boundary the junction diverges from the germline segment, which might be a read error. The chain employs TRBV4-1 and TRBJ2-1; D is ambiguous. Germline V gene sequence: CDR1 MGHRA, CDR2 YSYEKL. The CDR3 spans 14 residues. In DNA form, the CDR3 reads TGTGCCAGCAGCCAAGATAGGTCCTACAATGAGCAGTTCTTC. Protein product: CASSQDRSYNEQFF.

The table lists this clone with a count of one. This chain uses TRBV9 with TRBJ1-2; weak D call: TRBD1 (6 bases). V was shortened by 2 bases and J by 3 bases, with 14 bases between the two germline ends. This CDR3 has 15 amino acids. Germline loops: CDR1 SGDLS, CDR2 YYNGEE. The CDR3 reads CASSVGAGRDYGYTF. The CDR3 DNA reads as TGTGCCAGCAGCGTGGGGGCAGGGAGAGACTATGGCTACACCTTC.

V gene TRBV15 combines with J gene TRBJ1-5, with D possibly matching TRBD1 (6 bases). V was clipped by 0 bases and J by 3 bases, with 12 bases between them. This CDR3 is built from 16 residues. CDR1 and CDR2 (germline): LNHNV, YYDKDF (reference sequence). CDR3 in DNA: TGTGCCACCAGCAGAGATTTAGGGGGTAACAATCAGCCCCAGCATTTT. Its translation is CATSRDLGGNNQPQHF.

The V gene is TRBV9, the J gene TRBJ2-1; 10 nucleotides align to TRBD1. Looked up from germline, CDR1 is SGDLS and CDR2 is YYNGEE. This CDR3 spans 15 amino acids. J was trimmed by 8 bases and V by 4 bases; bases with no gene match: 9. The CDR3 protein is CASSPSTGGYDEQFF. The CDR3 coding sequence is TGTGCCAGCAGCCCCTCGACAGGGGGCTATGATGAGCAGTTCTTC.

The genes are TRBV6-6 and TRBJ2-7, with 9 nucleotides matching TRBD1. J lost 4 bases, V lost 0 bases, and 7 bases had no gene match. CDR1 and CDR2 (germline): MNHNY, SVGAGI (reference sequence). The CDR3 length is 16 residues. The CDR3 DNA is TGTGCCAGCAGTTACTCTACGGACAGGGGCGAGTACGAGCAGTACTTC. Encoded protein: CASSYSTDRGEYEQYF.

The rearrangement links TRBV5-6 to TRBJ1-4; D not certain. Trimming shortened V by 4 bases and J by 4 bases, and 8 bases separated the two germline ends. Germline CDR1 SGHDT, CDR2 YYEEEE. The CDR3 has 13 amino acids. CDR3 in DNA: TGTGCCAGCAGCCGGAGGTATAATGAAAAACTGTTTTTT. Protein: CASSRRYNEKLFF.

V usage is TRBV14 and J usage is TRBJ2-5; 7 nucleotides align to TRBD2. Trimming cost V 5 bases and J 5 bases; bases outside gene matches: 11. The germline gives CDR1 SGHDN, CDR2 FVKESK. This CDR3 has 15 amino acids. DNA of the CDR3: TGTGCCAGCAGCTTTGGGACTATGGGATGGGAGACCCAGTACTTC. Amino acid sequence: CASSFGTMGWETQYF.

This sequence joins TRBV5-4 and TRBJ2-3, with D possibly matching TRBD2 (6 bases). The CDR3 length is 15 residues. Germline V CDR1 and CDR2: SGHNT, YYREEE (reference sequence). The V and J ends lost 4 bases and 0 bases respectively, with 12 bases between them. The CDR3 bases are TGTGCCAGCAGCGGCGGCGGGAAGAGCACAGATACGCAGTATTTT. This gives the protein CASSGGGKSTDTQYF. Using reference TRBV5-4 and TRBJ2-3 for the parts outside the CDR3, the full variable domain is ETGVTQSPTHLIKTRGQQVTLRCSSQSGHNTVSWYQQALGQGPQFIFQYYREEENGRGNFPPRFSGLQFPNYSSELNVNALELDDSALYLCASSGGGKSTDTQYFGPGTRLTVL.

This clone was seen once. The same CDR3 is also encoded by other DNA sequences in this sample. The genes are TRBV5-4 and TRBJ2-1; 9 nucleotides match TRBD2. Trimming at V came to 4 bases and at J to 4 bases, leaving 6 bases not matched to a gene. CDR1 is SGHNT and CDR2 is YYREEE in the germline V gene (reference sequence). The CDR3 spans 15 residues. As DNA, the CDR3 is TGTGCCAGCAGCCTAAAGCGGGAGGCGTACAATGAGCAGTTCTTC. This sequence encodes CASSLKREAYNEQFF.

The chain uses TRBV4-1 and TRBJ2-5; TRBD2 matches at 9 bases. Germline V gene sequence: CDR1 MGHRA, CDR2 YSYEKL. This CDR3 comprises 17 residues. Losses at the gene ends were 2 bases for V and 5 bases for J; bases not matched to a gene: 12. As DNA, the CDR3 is TGCGCCAGCAGCCAAAGGAATGGCGGGAGGGCTGTGGAGACCCAGTACTTC. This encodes CASSQRNGGRAVETQYF.

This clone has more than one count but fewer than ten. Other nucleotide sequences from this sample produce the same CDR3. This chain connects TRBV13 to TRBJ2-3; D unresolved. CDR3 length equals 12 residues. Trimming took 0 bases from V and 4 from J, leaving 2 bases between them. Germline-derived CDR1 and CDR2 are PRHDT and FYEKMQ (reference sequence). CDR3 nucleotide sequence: TGTGCCAGCAGCTTAGGGCCAGATACGCAGTATTTT. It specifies CASSLGPDTQYF.

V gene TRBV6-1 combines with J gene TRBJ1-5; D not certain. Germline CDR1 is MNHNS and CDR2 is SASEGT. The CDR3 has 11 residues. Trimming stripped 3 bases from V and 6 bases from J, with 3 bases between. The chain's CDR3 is CASSDIQPQHF. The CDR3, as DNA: TGTGCCAGCAGTGACATTCAGCCCCAGCATTTT.

The CDR3 DNA sequence: TGCGCCAGCAGCCCAGAAACCTATTACAATGAGCAGTTCTTC. As protein: CASSPETYYNEQFF. The rearrangement links TRBV4-1 to TRBJ2-1; D not certain. CDR1 and CDR2 (germline): MGHRA, YSYEKL. The V end lost 4 bases, the J end lost 4 bases, and 11 bases lay between the germline ends. The CDR3 loop spans 14 amino acids.

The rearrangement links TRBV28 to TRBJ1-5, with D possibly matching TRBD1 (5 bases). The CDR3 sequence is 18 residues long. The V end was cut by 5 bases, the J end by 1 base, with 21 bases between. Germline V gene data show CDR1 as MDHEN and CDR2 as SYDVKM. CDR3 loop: CASSPLLGQRRSNQPQHF. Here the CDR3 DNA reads TGTGCCAGCAGTCCTTTGCTGGGGCAGCGGAGGAGCAATCAGCCCCAGCATTTT.

CDR3 sequence reads: CASSLNLAFTDTQYF. The CDR3 DNA reads TGTGCCAGCAGTTTAAATCTAGCCTTCACAGATACGCAGTATTTT. The chain combines TRBV28 with TRBJ2-3; a weak D match, TRBD2 (5 bases). Trimming removed 2 bases from V and 2 bases from J, with 11 bases in between. Germline CDR1 is MDHEN and CDR2 is SYDVKM. The CDR3 contains 15 residues.

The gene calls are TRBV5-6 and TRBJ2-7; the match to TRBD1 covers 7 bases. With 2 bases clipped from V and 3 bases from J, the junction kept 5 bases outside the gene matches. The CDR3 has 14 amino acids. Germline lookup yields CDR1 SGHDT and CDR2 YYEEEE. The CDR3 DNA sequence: TGTGCCAGCAGCTTCAGACAGGGATACTACGAGCAGTACTTC. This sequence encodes CASSFRQGYYEQYF.

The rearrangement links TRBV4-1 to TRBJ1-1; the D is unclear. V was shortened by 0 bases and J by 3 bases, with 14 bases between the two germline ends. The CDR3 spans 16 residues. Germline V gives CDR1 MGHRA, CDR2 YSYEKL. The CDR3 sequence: CASSQDLPGDDTEAFF. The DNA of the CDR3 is TGCGCCAGCAGCCAAGATCTGCCGGGCGACGACACTGAAGCTTTCTTT.

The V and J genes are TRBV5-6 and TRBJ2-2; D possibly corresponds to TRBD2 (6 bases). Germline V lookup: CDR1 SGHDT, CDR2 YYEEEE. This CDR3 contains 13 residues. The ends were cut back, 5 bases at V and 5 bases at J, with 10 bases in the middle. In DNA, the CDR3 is TGTGCCAGCAGGGCCGGGACTACCGGGGAGCTGTTTTTT. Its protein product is CASRAGTTGELFF.

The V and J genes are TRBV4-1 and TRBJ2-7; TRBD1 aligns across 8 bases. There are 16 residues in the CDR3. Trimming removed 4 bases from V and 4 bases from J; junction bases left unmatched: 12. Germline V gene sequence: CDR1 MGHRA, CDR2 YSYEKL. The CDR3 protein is CASSRERSRQGYEQYF. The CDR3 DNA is TGCGCCAGCAGCCGAGAAAGAAGTAGACAGGGGTACGAGCAGTACTTC.

DNA of the CDR3: TGTGCCAGCAGCAAACAAACGGGACTCACGACCGAGACCCAGTACTTC. Its protein product is CASSKQTGLTTETQYF. The chain links TRBV11-2 to TRBJ2-5, with a tentative D call TRBD2 (6 bases). V lost 5 bases and J 5 bases, leaving 21 bases between the germline ends. This CDR3 spans 16 amino acids. The germline gives CDR1 SGHAT, CDR2 FQNNGV.

CDR3 sequence (DNA): TGTGCCAGCAGCTCCCCCAGGGCGAATCAGCCCCAGCATTTT. It encodes CASSSPRANQPQHF. This chain joins TRBV28 and TRBJ1-5; D is possibly TRBD1 (5 bases). The CDR3 runs 14 residues. Germline V lookup: CDR1 MDHEN, CDR2 SYDVKM. V shed 6 bases and J shed 4 bases, with 13 bases lying between them.

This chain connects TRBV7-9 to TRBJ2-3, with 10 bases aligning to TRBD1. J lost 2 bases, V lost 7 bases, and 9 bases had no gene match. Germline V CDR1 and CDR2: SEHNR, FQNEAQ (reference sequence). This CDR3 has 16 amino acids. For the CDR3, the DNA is TGTGCCAGCACCCGAGGGGACAGGGGCTACACAGATACGCAGTATTTT. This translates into CASTRGDRGYTDTQYF.